This T cell receptor beta chain originates from a study of cytomegalovirus exposure and HLA in healthy donors. This clone was detected a few times. PCR was performed using 60 Vbeta and 13 Jbeta primers. Profiled with immunoSEQ multiplex PCR; TCRdb holds only in-frame clones, not every one. The sample holds 150,000 to 200,000 clones, approximately 9.5% seen once. V shed 8 bases and J 2 bases; nucleotides not matched to a gene: 8. This CDR3 has 15 residues. The V gene's germline CDR1 is MNHNS and CDR2 SASEGT. This rearrangement joins TRBV6-1 to TRBJ2-1; 8 nucleotides agree with TRBD2. This receptor was taken from a woman under 40 in good health and CMV-seropositive. Sequencing was done on a sample of PBMCs. The CDR3 is CASQGSGSPYNEQFF. The CDR3 bases are TGTGCCAGCCAGGGGAGCGGGAGTCCCTACAATGAGCAGTTCTTC.